These T cell receptor beta chains were read from a single sample in a study of shared clonotypes between healthy human individuals. Method: immunoSEQ multiplex PCR; TCRdb's copy keeps in-frame clones and lacks some. The table has hundreds of thousands of clones, about 74% seen once. The sequenced material came from memory CD4+ T cells sorted from blood. Source of these receptors: a woman aged 25 to 39 in good health. The CDR3 runs from the conserved cysteine through the conserved F or W. The D gene is left open where the match is weak. Rows give clone size only sometimes, using once, few, many, or a class for an expanded clone.

J | size | D | V | CDR3 | DNA
TRBJ2-6 | . | TRBD2 | TRBV9 | CASGRWGGDPGANVLTF | TGTGCCAGCGGAAGGTGGGGAGGGGACCCTGGGGCCAACGTCCTGACTTTC
TRBJ2-5 | . | TRBD2 | TRBV29-1 | CSTLGRLAGVGLRTQETQYF | TGCAGCACCCTGGGCCGACTAGCGGGAGTTGGATTACGCACACAAGAGACCCAGTACTTC
TRBJ2-3 | . | TRBD2 | TRBV5-1 | CASSLAVGFPDTQYF | TGCGCCAGCAGTCTAGCGGTGGGGTTCCCAGATACGCAGTATTTT
TRBJ1-2 | . | . | TRBV5-4 | CASSRKSGAPRSYGYTF | TGTGCCAGCAGCCGGAAATCCGGGGCCCCTAGGTCCTATGGCTACACCTTC
TRBJ2-2 | . | . | TRBV28 | CASSLWDRNTGELFF | TGTGCCAGCAGTTTATGGGACAGAAACACCGGGGAGCTGTTTTTT
TRBJ1-3 | . | . | TRBV28 | CASSLNTQSSGNTIYF | TGTGCCAGCAGTTTAAATACCCAGTCCTCTGGAAACACCATATATTTT
TRBJ2-1 | . | . | TRBV4-1 | CASSHIRDRAGNEQFF | TGCGCCAGCAGCCACATCCGGGACAGAGCGGGGAATGAGCAGTTCTTC
TRBJ2-4 | . | . | TRBV10-3 | CAISEGGRIAKNIQYF | TGTGCCATCAGTGAGGGAGGCAGAATAGCCAAAAACATTCAGTACTTC
TRBJ2-1 | once | TRBD2 | TRBV30 | CAWRGRAGAYNEQFF | TGTGCCTGGAGGGGTCGGGCGGGGGCCTACAATGAGCAGTTCTTC
TRBJ2-3 | . | TRBD1 | TRBV5-6 | CASSNRDRGGTQYF | TGTGCCAGCAGCAACCGGGACAGGGGGGGTACGCAGTATTTT
TRBJ1-4 | . | . | TRBV25-1 | CASSGGDEAVAKLFF | TGTGCCAGCAGTGGTGGCGACGAGGCCGTTGCAAAACTGTTTTTT
TRBJ2-3 | . | . | TRBV5-1 | CASSRGSDTQYF | TGCGCCAGCAGCAGGGGGTCCGATACGCAGTATTTT
TRBJ1-1 | . | . | TRBV6-5 | CASSFQVYGTEAFF | TGTGCCAGCAGCTTCCAGGTCTACGGCACTGAAGCTTTCTTT
TRBJ2-5 | . | TRBD1 | TRBV6-5 | CATYAGTGTYF | TGTGCCACCTACGCCGGGACAGGGACGTACTTC
TRBJ2-7 | . | TRBD2 | TRBV19 | CASSTPLAGQLCEQYF | TGTGCCAGTAGTACTCCTCTAGCGGGTCAGTTGTGCGAGCAGTACTTC
TRBJ2-7 | . | TRBD2 | TRBV4-2 | CASSQDELAGGREQYF | TGTGCCAGCAGCCAAGATGAACTAGCGGGAGGGCGCGAGCAGTACTTC
TRBJ1-2 | . | TRBD1 | TRBV19 | CASNRDRGHGYTF | TGTGCCTCAAACCGGGACAGGGGACATGGCTACACCTTC
TRBJ2-7 | . | . | TRBV10-3 | CAISSSYEQYF | TGTGCCATCAGCAGCTCCTACGAGCAGTACTTC
TRBJ2-7 | . | TRBD1 | TRBV7-6 | CASSSGTGIYEQYF | TGTGCCAGCAGCTCGGGGACAGGGATCTACGAGCAGTACTTC
TRBJ2-5 | . | TRBD2 | TRBV9 | CASSATSGRETQYF | TGTGCCAGCAGCGCGACTAGCGGGCGGGAGACCCAGTACTTC
TRBJ1-2 | once | TRBD1 | TRBV30 | CAWSRGQGTDGYTF | TGTGCCTGGAGTAGGGGACAGGGAACGGATGGCTACACCTTC
TRBJ2-7 | . | . | TRBV11-2 | CASSLAFTYEQYF | TGTGCCAGCAGCCTAGCGTTTACCTACGAGCAGTACTTC
TRBJ2-3 | . | . | TRBV9 | CASSVLGGSTDTQYF | TGTGCCAGCAGCGTTTTAGGCGGGAGCACAGATACGCAGTATTTT
TRBJ1-2 | . | TRBD1 | TRBV19 | CASRTPGQGHSYGYTF | TGTGCCAGTAGGACCCCGGGACAGGGGCATTCCTATGGCTACACCTTC
TRBJ2-5 | . | . | TRBV7-3 | CASSLKLQETQYF | TGTGCCAGCAGCTTAAAACTCCAAGAGACCCAGTACTTC
TRBJ2-3 | . | TRBD2 | TRBV4-1 | CASSQVTSGILDTQYF | TGCGCCAGCAGCCAAGTCACTAGCGGGATCTTGGATACGCAGTATTTT
TRBJ2-1 | . | . | TRBV5-1 | CASRLGGPSYNEQFF | TGCGCCAGTAGACTCGGCGGGCCTTCCTACAATGAGCAGTTCTTC
TRBJ2-3 | few | . | TRBV5-1 | CASSRTRQGGSDTQYF | TGCGCCAGCAGCCGCACCCGACAGGGAGGATCAGATACGCAGTATTTT
TRBJ2-3 | . | TRBD1 | TRBV5-1 | CASSRGQDTDTQYF | TGCGCCAGCAGCCGAGGACAGGACACAGATACGCAGTATTTT
TRBJ1-1 | few | . | TRBV29-1 | CSVEDHQGTEAFF | TGCAGCGTTGAAGATCATCAGGGGACTGAAGCTTTCTTT
TRBJ2-7 | . | . | TRBV7-8 | CASSLGETVYEQYF | TGTGCCAGCAGCTTGGGAGAGACAGTCTACGAGCAGTACTTC
TRBJ2-7 | . | . | TRBV2 | CASSGQVASYEQYF | TGTGCCAGCAGTGGACAGGTTGCGTCCTACGAGCAGTACTTC
TRBJ2-7 | . | . | TRBV6-1 | CASRTGTPYEQYF | TGTGCCAGCAGGACCGGGACACCTTACGAGCAGTACTTC
TRBJ1-1 | once | TRBD1 | TRBV27 | CASSITRQGGTEAFF | TGTGCCAGCAGTATCACTAGACAGGGTGGCACTGAAGCTTTCTTT
TRBJ2-1 | . | TRBD2 | TRBV10-2 | CASSALAGADNEQFF | TGCGCCAGCAGTGCCCTAGCGGGAGCGGACAATGAGCAGTTCTTC
TRBJ1-2 | few | . | TRBV30 | CAWNWGNYGYTF | TGTGCCTGGAACTGGGGGAACTATGGCTACACCTTC
TRBJ1-1 | . | . | TRBV7-9 | CASSLGNTLSTEAFF | TGTGCCAGCAGCTTAGGTAACACCCTGAGCACTGAAGCTTTCTTT
TRBJ1-1 | . | TRBD1 | TRBV6-6 | CASSTRRDRGEAFF | TGTGCCAGCAGTACCCGCCGGGACAGGGGAGAAGCTTTCTTT
TRBJ2-7 | few | . | TRBV6-9 | CASSFLSSLPYEQYF | TGTGCCAGCAGTTTTTTGTCCTCTCTACCCTACGAGCAGTACTTC
TRBJ2-7 | . | . | TRBV2 | CASSGGFGRGNEQYF | TGTGCCAGCAGTGGGGGCTTCGGGAGAGGCAACGAGCAGTACTTC
TRBJ1-5 | . | . | TRBV30 | CAWSTPGQPQHF | TGTGCCTGGAGTACCCCTGGACAGCCCCAGCATTTT
TRBJ2-1 | . | TRBD2 | TRBV29-1 | CSVSRTSGYNEQFF | TGCAGCGTTTCTAGGACTAGCGGATACAATGAGCAGTTCTTC
TRBJ1-1 | . | TRBD1 | TRBV5-1 | CASSPGQRTEAFF | TGCGCCAGCAGCCCGGGACAGAGGACTGAAGCTTTCTTT
TRBJ2-3 | few | . | TRBV28 | CASSQATDTQYF | TGTGCCAGCAGTCAGGCCACAGATACGCAGTATTTT
TRBJ2-7 | . | . | TRBV5-1 | CASSGVPDSYEQYF | TGCGCCAGCAGCGGGGTACCGGACTCCTACGAGCAGTACTTC
TRBJ1-1 | . | TRBD1 | TRBV27 | CASSTWTGDARSTEAFF | TGTGCCAGCAGTACCTGGACAGGGGACGCCCGGTCCACTGAAGCTTTCTTT
TRBJ2-1 | few | TRBD2 | TRBV27 | CASSPGGRANSYNEQFF | TGTGCCAGCAGCCCGGGCGGGAGGGCCAATTCCTACAATGAGCAGTTCTTC
TRBJ2-1 | . | . | TRBV4-1 | CASSQGVTANSYNEQFF | TGCGCCAGCAGCCAAGGAGTGACAGCAAACTCCTACAATGAGCAGTTCTTC
TRBJ1-6 | once | . | TRBV5-1 | CASSLLDPESPLHF | TGCGCCAGCAGCTTGCTGGATCCGGAGTCACCCCTCCACTTT
TRBJ2-5 | . | TRBD1 | TRBV19 | CATRPQGARETQYF | TGTGCCACTCGCCCCCAGGGGGCCAGGGAGACCCAGTACTTC
TRBJ2-3 | . | . | TRBV28 | CASSPTPEGTDTQYF | TGTGCCAGCAGTCCTACCCCGGAGGGAACAGATACGCAGTATTTT
TRBJ2-5 | . | . | TRBV5-1 | CASSLAEPTVETQYF | TGCGCCAGCAGCCTAGCAGAGCCGACTGTGGAGACCCAGTACTTC
TRBJ1-1 | . | . | TRBV7-9 | CASSLVSGRTTEAFF | TGTGCCAGCAGCTTAGTATCCGGGAGAACAACTGAAGCTTTCTTT
TRBJ2-3 | . | TRBD2 | TRBV2 | CASSKLAGVTDTQYF | TGTGCCAGCTCTAAACTAGCGGGAGTTACAGATACGCAGTATTTT
TRBJ2-7 | few | TRBD2 | TRBV5-1 | CASSFGWEGPHEQYF | TGCGCCAGCAGCTTTGGGTGGGAGGGCCCCCACGAGCAGTACTTC
TRBJ2-3 | . | . | TRBV5-4 | CASSLYADTQYF | TGTGCCAGCAGCTTGTATGCAGATACGCAGTATTTT
TRBJ1-3 | . | . | TRBV15 | CATSRDIEGGNTIYF | TGTGCCACCAGCAGAGATATTGAGGGAGGAAACACCATATATTTT
TRBJ2-7 | few | . | TRBV5-1 | CASSLATGPDEQYF | TGCGCCAGCAGCTTGGCAACCGGGCCGGATGAGCAGTACTTC
TRBJ2-2 | few | . | TRBV7-3 | CASSLDYNTGELFF | TGTGCCAGCAGCCTAGACTATAACACCGGGGAGCTGTTTTTT